The present T cell receptor beta chain was sequenced within a study of human T cells and chemical hapten exposure. Time point noted: pre-sensitization, week 0. Treatment specified: therapeutic diphenylcyclopropenone sensitization with weekly scalp DPC. From the RACE reads, TCRdb called clonotypes with MiXCR, one entry per CDR3 protein. Of tens of thousands of distinct CDR3 sequences in the sample, roughly 9.1% are singletons; the top ten hold roughly 4%. Study outcomes and limitations: Clustering by CDR3 similarity yielded significantly more large clusters from expanded TCRs than controls.

The table lists this clonotype with many counts. The antigen remains unidentified. Its ends do not fully match the called genes, so a read error is possible. This TCR was recovered from a woman in her thirties or forties with alopecia areata. Some clones in this sample may be carry-over from other donors' samples. Sequencing was performed on whole blood, taken in connection with sensitization to the hapten diphenylcyclopropenone (DPC).

The CDR3: CASSKHELETQYF. As DNA, the CDR3 is TGTGCTAGCAGCAAACATGAGCTAGAGACCCAGTACTTC. The chain is built from TRBV7-7 and TRBJ2-5; D call uncertain. This CDR3 is 13 amino acids long. Germline V gives CDR1 SSHAT, CDR2 FNYEAQ (reference sequence).